The present TCR beta chain was sequenced within a study of blood T cell repertoires in COVID-19. Study overall: Whether acute or convalescent, the COVID-19 samples came from the United States, Italy and Spain. Sources were T cells, B-cell-depleted T cells, or PBMCs; the material itself was cDNA or gDNA.

As processed by the authors: Cell counts per sample came from amplifying reference gene primers. Using immunoSEQ multiplex PCR, the repertoire was profiled, and TCRdb retains in-frame clones only, with some absent. V, J and clone size were drawn from that table, and D and trimming were deduced from the DNA. The table records approximately 400,000 clones, about 90% of them present only once. The receptor was isolated from a man in his forties with acute or convalescent COVID-19. Input material: peripheral blood.

The CDR3 reads CASLLTGVNEAFF. CDR3 DNA: TGTGCCAGTCTCTTAACAGGGGTTAATGAAGCTTTCTTT. The gene calls are TRBV28 and TRBJ1-1, with 7 bases lining up with TRBD1. The V gene end was trimmed by 9 bases and the J gene end by 7 bases; junction bases not matched to a gene: 11. Germline CDR1 reads MDHEN; CDR2 reads SYDVKM. This CDR3 region has 13 residues.